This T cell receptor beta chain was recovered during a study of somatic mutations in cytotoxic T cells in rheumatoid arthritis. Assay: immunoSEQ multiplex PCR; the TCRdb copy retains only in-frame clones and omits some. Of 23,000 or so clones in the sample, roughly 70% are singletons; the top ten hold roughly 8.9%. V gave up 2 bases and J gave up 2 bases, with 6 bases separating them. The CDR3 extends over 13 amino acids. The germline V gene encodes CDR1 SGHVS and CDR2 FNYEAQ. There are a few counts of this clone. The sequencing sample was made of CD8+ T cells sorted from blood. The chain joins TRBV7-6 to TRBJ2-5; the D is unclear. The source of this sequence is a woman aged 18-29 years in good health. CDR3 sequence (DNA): TGTGCCAGCAGCTTAATGGGGCAAGAGACCCAGTACTTC. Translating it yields CASSLMGQETQYF.